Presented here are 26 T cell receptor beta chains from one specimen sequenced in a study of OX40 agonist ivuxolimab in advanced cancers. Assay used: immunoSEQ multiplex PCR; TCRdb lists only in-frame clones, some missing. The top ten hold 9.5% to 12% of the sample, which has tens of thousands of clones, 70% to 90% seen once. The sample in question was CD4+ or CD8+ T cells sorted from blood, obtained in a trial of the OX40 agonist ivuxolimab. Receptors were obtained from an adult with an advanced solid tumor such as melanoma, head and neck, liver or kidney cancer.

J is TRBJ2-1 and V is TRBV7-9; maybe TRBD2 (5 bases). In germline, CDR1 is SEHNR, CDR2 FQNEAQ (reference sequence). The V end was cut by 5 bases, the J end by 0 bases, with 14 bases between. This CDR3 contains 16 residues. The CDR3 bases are TGTGCCAGCAGCCCGCCAGGAGGAGCCTCCTACAATGAGCAGTTCTTC. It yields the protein CASSPPGGASYNEQFF.

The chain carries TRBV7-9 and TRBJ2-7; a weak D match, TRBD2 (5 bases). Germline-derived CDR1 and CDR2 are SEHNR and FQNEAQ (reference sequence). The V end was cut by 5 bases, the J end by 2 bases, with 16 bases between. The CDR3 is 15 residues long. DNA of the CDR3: TGTGCCAGCAGCCCAGGCTCCGGGATCCCCTACGAGCAGTACTTC. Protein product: CASSPGSGIPYEQYF.

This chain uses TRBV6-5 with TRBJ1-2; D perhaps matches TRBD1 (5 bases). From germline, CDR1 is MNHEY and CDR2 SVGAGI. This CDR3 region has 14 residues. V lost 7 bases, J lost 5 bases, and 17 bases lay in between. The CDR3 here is CASMSGSGGYGYTF. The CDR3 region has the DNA TGTGCCAGCATGTCCGGATCGGGGGGTTATGGCTACACCTTC.

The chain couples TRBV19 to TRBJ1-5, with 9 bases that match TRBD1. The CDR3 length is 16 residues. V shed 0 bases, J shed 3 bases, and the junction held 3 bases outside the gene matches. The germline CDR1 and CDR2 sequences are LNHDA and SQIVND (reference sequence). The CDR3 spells CASSIETGGINQPQHF. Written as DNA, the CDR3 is TGTGCCAGTAGTATAGAGACAGGGGGGATCAATCAGCCCCAGCATTTT.

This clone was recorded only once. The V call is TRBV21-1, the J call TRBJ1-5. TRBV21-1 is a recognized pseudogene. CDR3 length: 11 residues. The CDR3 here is CARYSNQPQHF. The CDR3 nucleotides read TGTGCCAGATATAGCAATCAGCCCCAGCATTTT.

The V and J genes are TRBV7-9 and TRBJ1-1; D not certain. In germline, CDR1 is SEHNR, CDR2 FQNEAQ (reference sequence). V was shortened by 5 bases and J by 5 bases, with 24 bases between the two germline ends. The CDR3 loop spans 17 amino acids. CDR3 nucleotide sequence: TGTGCCAGCAGCCCCCGGGGAGGTAGCGGGGTTTTGACTGAAGCTTTCTTT. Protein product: CASSPRGGSGVLTEAFF.

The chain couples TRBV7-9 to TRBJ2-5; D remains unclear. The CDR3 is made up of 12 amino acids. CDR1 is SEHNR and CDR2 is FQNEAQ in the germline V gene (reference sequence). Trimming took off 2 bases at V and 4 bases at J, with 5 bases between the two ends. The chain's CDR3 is CASSLMSETQYF. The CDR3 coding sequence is TGTGCCAGCAGCTTAATGTCAGAGACCCAGTACTTC.

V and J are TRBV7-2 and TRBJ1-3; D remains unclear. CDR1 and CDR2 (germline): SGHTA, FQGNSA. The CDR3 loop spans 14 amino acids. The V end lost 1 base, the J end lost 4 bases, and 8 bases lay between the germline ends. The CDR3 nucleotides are TGTGCCAGCAGCTTAGGACGCCGGGGAAACACCATATATTTT. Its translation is CASSLGRRGNTIYF.

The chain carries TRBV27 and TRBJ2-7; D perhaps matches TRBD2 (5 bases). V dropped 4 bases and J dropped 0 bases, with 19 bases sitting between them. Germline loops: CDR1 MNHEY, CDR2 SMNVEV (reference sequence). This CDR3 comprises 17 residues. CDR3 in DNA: TGTGCCAGCAGTTACTCGAAGAGAGGGTTCAGCTCCTACGAGCAGTACTTC. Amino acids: CASSYSKRGFSSYEQYF.

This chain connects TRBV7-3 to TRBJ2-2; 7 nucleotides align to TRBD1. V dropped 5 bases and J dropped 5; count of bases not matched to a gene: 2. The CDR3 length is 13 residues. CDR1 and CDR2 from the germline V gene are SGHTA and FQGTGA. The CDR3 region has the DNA TGTGCCAGCAGCGCGACAGGGACCGGGGAGCTGTTTTTT. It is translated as CASSATGTGELFF. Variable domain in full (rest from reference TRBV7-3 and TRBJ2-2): GAGVSQTPSNKVTEKGKYVELRCDPISGHTALYWYRQSLGQGPEFLIYFQGTGAADDSGLPNDRFFAVRPEGSVSTLKIQRTERGDSAVYLCASSATGTGELFFGEGSRLTVL.

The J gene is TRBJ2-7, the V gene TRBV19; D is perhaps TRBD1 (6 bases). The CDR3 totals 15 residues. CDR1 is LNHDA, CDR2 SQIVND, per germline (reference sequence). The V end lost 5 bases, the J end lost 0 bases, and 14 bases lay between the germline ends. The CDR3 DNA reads TGTGCCAGTAGTTCGGACCGGGACAACTCCTACGAGCAGTACTTC. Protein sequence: CASSSDRDNSYEQYF.

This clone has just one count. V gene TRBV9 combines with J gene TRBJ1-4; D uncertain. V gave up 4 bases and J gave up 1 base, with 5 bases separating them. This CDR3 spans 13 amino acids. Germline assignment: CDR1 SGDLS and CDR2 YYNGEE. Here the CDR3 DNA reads TGTGCCAGCAGCTCCAGAACTAATGAAAAACTGTTTTTT. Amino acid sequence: CASSSRTNEKLFF.

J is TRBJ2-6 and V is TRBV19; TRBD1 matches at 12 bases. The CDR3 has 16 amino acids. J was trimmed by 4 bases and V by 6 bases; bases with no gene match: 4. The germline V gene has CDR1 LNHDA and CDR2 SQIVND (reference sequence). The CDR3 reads CASSRDRGLGANVLTF. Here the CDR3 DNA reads TGTGCCAGTAGCCGGGACAGGGGGCTCGGGGCCAACGTCCTGACTTTC. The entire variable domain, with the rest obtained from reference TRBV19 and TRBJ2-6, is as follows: DGGITQSPKYLFRKEGQNVTLSCEQNLNHDAMYWYRQDPGQGLRLIYYSQIVNDFQKGDIAEGYSVSREKKESFPLTVTSAQKNPTAFYLCASSRDRGLGANVLTFGAGSRLTVL.

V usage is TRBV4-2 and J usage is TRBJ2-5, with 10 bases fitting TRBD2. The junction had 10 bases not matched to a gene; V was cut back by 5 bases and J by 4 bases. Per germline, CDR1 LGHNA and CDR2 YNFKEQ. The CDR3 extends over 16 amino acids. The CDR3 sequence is CASSAYLAGAGETQYF. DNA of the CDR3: TGTGCCAGCAGCGCTTACCTAGCGGGAGCGGGAGAGACCCAGTACTTC.

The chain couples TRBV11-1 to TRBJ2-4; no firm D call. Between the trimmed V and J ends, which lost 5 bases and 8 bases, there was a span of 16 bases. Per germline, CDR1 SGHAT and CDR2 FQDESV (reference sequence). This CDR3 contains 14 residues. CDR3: CASSQGLIPYIQYF. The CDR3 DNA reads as TGTGCCAGCAGCCAAGGTCTGATCCCTTACATTCAGTACTTC.

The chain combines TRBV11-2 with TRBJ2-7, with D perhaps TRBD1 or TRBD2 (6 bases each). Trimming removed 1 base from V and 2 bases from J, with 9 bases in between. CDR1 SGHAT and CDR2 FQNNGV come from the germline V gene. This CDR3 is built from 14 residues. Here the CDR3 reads CASSLAGAPYEQYF. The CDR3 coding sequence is TGTGCCAGCAGCTTAGCGGGGGCACCCTACGAGCAGTACTTC.

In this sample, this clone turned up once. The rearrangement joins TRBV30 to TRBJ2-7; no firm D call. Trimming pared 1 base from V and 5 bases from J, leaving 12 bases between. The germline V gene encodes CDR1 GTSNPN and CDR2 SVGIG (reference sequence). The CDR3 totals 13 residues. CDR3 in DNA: TGTGCCTGGAGTGGAGGACCGTTCCACGAGCAGTACTTC. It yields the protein CAWSGGPFHEQYF. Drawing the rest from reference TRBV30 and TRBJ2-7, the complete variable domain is SQTIHQWPATLVQPVGSPLSLECTVEGTSNPNLYWYRQAAGRGLQLLFYSVGIGQISSEVPQNLSASRPQDRQFILSSKKLLLSDSGFYLCAWSGGPFHEQYFGPGTRLTVT.

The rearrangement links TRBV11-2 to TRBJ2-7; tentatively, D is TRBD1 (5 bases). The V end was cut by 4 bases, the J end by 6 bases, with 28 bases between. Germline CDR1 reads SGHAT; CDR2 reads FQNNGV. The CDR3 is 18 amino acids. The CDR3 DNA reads TGTGCCAGCAGCTCACATGATATTATTAGGGGTCCCTCCCGCGAGCAGTACTTC. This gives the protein CASSSHDIIRGPSREQYF.

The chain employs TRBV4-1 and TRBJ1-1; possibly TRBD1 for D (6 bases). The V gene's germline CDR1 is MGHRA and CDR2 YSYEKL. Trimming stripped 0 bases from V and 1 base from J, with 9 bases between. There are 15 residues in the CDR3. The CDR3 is CASSQDLGANTEAFF. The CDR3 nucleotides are TGCGCCAGCAGCCAAGACCTGGGGGCGAACACTGAAGCTTTCTTT.

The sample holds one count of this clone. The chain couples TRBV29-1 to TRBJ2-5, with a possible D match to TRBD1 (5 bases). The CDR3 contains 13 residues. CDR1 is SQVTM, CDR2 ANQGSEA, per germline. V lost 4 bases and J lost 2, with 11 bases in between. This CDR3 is CSVVDQGQETQYF. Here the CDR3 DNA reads TGCAGCGTTGTTGATCAGGGACAAGAGACCCAGTACTTC.

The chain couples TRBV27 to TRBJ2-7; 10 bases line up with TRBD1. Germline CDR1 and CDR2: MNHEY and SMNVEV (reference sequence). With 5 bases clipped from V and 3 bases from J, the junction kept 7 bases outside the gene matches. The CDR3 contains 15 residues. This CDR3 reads CASSPKDRGNYEQYF. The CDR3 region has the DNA TGTGCCAGCAGTCCTAAGGACAGGGGGAACTACGAGCAGTACTTC.

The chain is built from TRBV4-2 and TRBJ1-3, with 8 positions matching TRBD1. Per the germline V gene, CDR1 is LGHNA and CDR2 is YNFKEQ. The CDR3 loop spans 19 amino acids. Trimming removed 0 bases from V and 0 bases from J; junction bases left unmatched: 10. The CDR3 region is CASSQDLLLTGASGNTIYF. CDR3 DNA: TGTGCCAGCAGCCAAGATTTGCTCCTGACAGGGGCCTCTGGAAACACCATATATTTT.

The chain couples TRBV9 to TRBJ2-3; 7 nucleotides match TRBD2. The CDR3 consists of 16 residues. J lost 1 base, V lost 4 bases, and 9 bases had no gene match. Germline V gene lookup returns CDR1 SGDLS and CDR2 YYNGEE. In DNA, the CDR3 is TGTGCCAGCAGCCTATACCAGCGGGGCCGCACAGATACGCAGTATTTT. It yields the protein CASSLYQRGRTDTQYF.

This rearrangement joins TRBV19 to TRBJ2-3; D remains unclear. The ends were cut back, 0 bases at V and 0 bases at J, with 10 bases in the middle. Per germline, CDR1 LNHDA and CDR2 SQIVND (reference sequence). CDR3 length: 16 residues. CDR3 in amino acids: CASSIEAASSTDTQYF. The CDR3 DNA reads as TGTGCCAGTAGTATAGAGGCTGCGTCTAGCACAGATACGCAGTATTTT. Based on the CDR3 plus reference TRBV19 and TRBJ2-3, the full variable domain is DGGITQSPKYLFRKEGQNVTLSCEQNLNHDAMYWYRQDPGQGLRLIYYSQIVNDFQKGDIAEGYSVSREKKESFPLTVTSAQKNPTAFYLCASSIEAASSTDTQYFGPGTRLTVL.

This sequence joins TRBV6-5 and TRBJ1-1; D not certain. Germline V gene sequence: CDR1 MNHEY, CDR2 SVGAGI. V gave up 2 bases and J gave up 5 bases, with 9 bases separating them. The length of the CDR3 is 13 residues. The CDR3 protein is CASSYPGGTEAFF. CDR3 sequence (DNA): TGTGCCAGCAGTTACCCGGGTGGAACTGAAGCTTTCTTT.

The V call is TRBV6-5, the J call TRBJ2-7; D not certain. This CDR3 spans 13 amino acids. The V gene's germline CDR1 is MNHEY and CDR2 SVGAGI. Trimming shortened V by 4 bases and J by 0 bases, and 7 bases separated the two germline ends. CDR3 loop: CASSFAFSYEQYF. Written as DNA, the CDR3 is TGTGCCAGCAGTTTTGCATTCTCCTACGAGCAGTACTTC.